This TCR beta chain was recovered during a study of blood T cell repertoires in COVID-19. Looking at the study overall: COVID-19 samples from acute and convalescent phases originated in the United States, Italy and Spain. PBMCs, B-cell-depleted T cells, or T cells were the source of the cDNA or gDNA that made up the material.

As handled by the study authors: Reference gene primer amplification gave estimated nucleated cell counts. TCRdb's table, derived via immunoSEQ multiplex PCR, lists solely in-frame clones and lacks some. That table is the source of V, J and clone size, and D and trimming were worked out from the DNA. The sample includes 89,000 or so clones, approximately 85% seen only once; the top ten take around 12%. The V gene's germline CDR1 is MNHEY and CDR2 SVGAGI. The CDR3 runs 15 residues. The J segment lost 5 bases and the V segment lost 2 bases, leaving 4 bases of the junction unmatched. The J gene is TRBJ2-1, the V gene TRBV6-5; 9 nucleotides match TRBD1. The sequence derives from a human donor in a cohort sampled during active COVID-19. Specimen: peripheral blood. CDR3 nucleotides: TGTGCCAGCAGTTACGGACAGGGGTTAAACAATGAGCAGTTCTTC. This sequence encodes CASSYGQGLNNEQFF.